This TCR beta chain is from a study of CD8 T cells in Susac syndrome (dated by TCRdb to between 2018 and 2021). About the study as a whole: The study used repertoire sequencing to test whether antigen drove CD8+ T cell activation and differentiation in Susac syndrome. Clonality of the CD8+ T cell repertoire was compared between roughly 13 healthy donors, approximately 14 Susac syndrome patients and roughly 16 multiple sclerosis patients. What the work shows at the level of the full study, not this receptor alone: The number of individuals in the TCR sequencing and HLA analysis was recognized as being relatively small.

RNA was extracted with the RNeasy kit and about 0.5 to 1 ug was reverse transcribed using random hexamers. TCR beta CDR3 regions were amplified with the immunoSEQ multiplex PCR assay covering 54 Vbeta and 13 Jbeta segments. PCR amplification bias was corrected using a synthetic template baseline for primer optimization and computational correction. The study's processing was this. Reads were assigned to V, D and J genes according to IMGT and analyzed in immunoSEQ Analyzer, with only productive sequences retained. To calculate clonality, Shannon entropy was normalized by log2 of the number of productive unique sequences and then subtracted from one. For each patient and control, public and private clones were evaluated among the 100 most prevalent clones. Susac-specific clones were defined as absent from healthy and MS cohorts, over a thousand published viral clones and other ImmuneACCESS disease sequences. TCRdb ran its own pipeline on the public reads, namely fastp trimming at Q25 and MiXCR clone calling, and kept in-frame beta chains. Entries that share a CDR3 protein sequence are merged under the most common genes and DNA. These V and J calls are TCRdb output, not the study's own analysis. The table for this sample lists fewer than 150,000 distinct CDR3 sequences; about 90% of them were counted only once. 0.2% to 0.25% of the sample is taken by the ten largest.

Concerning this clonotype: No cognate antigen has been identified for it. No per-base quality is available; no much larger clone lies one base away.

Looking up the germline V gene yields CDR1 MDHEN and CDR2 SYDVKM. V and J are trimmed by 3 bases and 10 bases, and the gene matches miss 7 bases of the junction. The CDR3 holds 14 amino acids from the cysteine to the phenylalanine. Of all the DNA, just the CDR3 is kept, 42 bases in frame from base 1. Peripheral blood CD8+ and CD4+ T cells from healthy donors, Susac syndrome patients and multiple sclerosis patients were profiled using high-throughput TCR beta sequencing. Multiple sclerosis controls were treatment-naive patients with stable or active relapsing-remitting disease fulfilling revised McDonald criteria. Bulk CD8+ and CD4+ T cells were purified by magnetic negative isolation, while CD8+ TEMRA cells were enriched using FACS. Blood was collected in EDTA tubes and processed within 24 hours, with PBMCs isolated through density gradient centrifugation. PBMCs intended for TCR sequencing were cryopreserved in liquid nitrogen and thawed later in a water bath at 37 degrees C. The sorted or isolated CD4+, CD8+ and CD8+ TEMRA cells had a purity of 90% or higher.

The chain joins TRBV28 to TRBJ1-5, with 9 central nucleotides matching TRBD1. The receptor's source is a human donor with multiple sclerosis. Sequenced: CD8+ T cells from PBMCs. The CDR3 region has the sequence CASSFEDRGRPQHF. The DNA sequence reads TGTGCCAGCAGTTTTGAGGACAGGGGCAGACCCCAGCATTTT. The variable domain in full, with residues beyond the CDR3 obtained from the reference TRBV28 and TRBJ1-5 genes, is DVKVTQSSRYLVKRTGEKVFLECVQDMDHENMFWYRQDPGLGLRLIYFSYDVKMKEKGDIPEGYSVSREKKERFSLILESASTNQTSMYLCASSFEDRGRPQHFGDGTRLSIL.